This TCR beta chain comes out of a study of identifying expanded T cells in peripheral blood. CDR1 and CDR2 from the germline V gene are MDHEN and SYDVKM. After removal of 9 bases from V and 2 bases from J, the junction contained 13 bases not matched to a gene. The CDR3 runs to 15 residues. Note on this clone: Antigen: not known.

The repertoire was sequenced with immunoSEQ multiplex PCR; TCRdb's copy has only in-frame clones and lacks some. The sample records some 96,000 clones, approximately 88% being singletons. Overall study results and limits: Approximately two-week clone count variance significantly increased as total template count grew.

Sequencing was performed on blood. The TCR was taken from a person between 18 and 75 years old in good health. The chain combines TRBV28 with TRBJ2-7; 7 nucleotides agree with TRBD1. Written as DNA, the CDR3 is TGTGCCAGTCACACTGCCCGACAGGGAGCCTACGAGCAGTACTTC. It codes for CASHTARQGAYEQYF.